The clone carrying this T cell receptor (beta chain) was seen a single time. This sample includes further DNA sequences coding for the same CDR3. Sequencing was performed with immunoSEQ multiplex PCR; in TCRdb, only in-frame clones are kept and a portion is missing. The sample has 90,000 to 100,000 clones; about 80% are singletons. This sample was taken from a study of control samples from healthy donors and cancer patients. The specimen was blood. The TCR originated in a woman in her thirties in good health.

Written as DNA, the CDR3 is TGTGCCAGCAGCCAAGAGGGGCTAGCGGGGGGGAGAGCCAAAAACATTCAGTACTTC. This sequence encodes CASSQEGLAGGRAKNIQYF. The V and J genes are TRBV3-1 (or the pseudogene TRBV3-2) and TRBJ2-4, with 12 bases lining up with TRBD2. V lost 0 bases and J lost 0; bases outside the gene matches: 6. The CDR3 is 19 amino acids. CDR1 is LGHDT and CDR2 is YNNKEL in the germline V gene (reference sequence).